This T cell receptor beta chain was identified during a study of response to subunit inactivated influenza vaccine listed by TCRdb under 2018. For context, the study as a whole: Deep quantitative profiling of the T cell receptor repertoire was used in the study to follow responses to a trivalent subunit inactivated influenza vaccine. The research as a whole found: The authors suggested that each seasonal influenza vaccination may recruit only a limited number of new T cells.

The table lists this clonotype with many counts. This clone's antigen is unknown. Base qualities are missing; no much larger clone stands one base away. Preparation of the library involved RT-PCR. The listed sequencing device is Illumina HiSeq 2500. TCRdb took the public reads, trimmed them with fastp at Q25, ran MiXCR for clone calling and kept in-frame beta chains. Every CDR3 protein is listed once, alongside the most common genes and DNA of its rows. This sample lists 290,000 or so distinct CDR3 sequences; about 20% were detected once. The leading ten clones occupy over 9% of the sample. Trimming costs V 0 bases and J 0 bases, and their ends lie 11 bases apart. Taken from the germline V gene, the CDR1 and CDR2 loops are SGHAT and FQNNGV. From the cysteine through the phenylalanine, the CDR3 covers 16 amino acids. The retained sequence is limited to the CDR3, 48 bases, with the frame set at the first base.

Recombination joined TRBV11-2 with TRBJ1-1, with an unclear D gene assignment. The receptor was isolated from a man aged 45 to 70 who received an inactivated influenza vaccine. Donor details come from another sample of the same person, matched by shared clones. Sequencing used PBMCs from blood, obtained 21 months after vaccination. The CDR3 is CASSLDKGRLNTEAFF. The DNA sequence is TGTGCCAGCAGCTTAGATAAAGGCAGGTTGAACACTGAAGCTTTCTTT.